Presented here are 20 T cell receptor beta chains from one specimen sequenced in a study of blood T cell repertoires in COVID-19. Profiled with immunoSEQ multiplex PCR; TCRdb holds only in-frame clones, not every one. This table has more than 95,000 clones, roughly 85% appearing once. Material: peripheral blood. The receptor set was obtained from a woman aged 80 or over with acute or convalescent COVID-19.

V gene TRBV5-1 combines with J gene TRBJ1-4; D not resolved. The CDR3 extends over 15 amino acids. CDR1 and CDR2 (germline): SGHRS, YFSETQ. V lost 1 base to trimming and J lost 0 bases, with 7 bases between them. This chain's CDR3 is CASSLLTPTNEKLFF. Written as DNA, the CDR3 is TGCGCCAGCAGCTTGCTGACTCCAACTAATGAAAAACTGTTTTTT.

This chain links TRBV2 with TRBJ2-5; D ambiguous. V lost 5 bases, J lost 3 bases, and 10 bases lay in between. CDR3 length: 13 residues. Germline V lookup: CDR1 SNHLY, CDR2 FYNNEI. CDR3 nucleotide sequence: TGTGCCAGCAGTCCCCTTCGGGAAGAGACCCAGTACTTC. It translates to CASSPLREETQYF.

This clone was seen a handful of times. V gene TRBV7-3 combines with J gene TRBJ2-2; D not certain. The length of the CDR3 is 12 residues. Trimming took 4 bases from V and 3 from J, leaving 3 bases between them. Germline V lookup: CDR1 SGHTA, CDR2 FQGTGA. CDR3 residues: CASSSDTGELFF. CDR3 sequence (DNA): TGTGCCAGCAGCTCTGACACCGGGGAGCTGTTTTTT.

This sequence joins TRBV5-1 and TRBJ2-1; D not certain. The CDR3 consists of 15 residues. Trimming left V 1 base short and J 0 bases short, with 8 bases between. Germline assignment: CDR1 SGHRS and CDR2 YFSETQ. The CDR3: CASSLNPGSYNEQFF. As DNA, the CDR3 is TGCGCCAGCAGCTTGAACCCGGGCTCCTACAATGAGCAGTTCTTC.

This chain links TRBV9 with TRBJ1-1; D remains ambiguous. The CDR3 is 13 residues long. Germline V lookup: CDR1 SGDLS, CDR2 YYNGEE. V was shortened by 0 bases and J by 1 base, with 4 bases between the two germline ends. CDR3 residues: CASSVARNTEAFF. Here the CDR3 DNA reads TGTGCCAGCAGCGTAGCCCGGAACACTGAAGCTTTCTTT.

This chain uses TRBV9 with TRBJ2-3; a possible D gene is TRBD2 (5 bases). CDR1 is SGDLS, CDR2 YYNGEE, per germline. The CDR3 has 15 residues. V gave up 1 base and J gave up 5 bases, with 14 bases separating them. The CDR3 loop reads CASSVFGDGLDTQYF. CDR3 in DNA: TGTGCCAGCAGCGTATTCGGGGATGGTCTAGATACGCAGTATTTT. The full variable domain, its missing parts supplied by reference TRBV9 and TRBJ2-3, is DSGVTQTPKHLITATGQRVTLRCSPRSGDLSVYWYQQSLDQGLQFLIQYYNGEERAKGNILERFSAQQFPDLHSELNLSSLELGDSALYFCASSVFGDGLDTQYFGPGTRLTVL.

About this clone itself: The junction does not match germline at one end; this may be a read error. The chain employs TRBV4-2 and TRBJ2-1; D possibly corresponds to TRBD2 (5 bases). The germline V gene encodes CDR1 LGHNA and CDR2 YNFKEQ. The CDR3 runs 16 residues. The CDR3: CASSQGVGGSFNEQFF. The CDR3 DNA follows: TGTGCCAGCAGCCAAGGGGTCGGCGGGTCCTTCAATGAGCAGTTCTTC.

The rearrangement uses TRBV11-1 and TRBJ2-5; D is unresolved. The CDR3 runs 11 residues. Germline CDR1 SGHAT, CDR2 FQDESV (reference sequence). V lost 5 bases to trimming and J lost 4 bases, with 5 bases between them. CDR3 in amino acids: CASSRGETQYF. CDR3 nucleotide sequence: TGTGCCAGCAGCCGAGGAGAGACCCAGTACTTC. The whole variable domain, remainder taken from reference TRBV11-1 and TRBJ2-5, is EAEVAQSPRYKITEKSQAVAFWCDPISGHATLYWYRQILGQGPELLVQFQDESVVDDSQLPKDRFSAERLKGVDSTLKIQPAELGDSAMYLCASSRGETQYFGPGTRLLVL.

This rearrangement joins TRBV27 to TRBJ2-1; possibly TRBD1 for D (6 bases). V was shortened by 6 bases and J by 7 bases, with 13 bases between the two germline ends. The germline gives CDR1 MNHEY, CDR2 SMNVEV (reference sequence). The CDR3 length is 13 residues. The chain's CDR3 is CASSKLQGNEQFF. The DNA for the CDR3 is TGTGCCAGCAGCAAACTACAGGGTAATGAGCAGTTCTTC.

This clone was observed a handful of times. CDR3 in amino acids: CASSYSAGTNQPQHF. The CDR3 DNA is TGTGCCAGCAGTTACTCGGCAGGAACTAATCAGCCCCAGCATTTT. V is TRBV6-6 and J is TRBJ1-5; D remains unclear. The ends were cut back, 0 bases at V and 4 bases at J, with 10 bases in the middle. This CDR3 comprises 15 residues. Germline values: CDR1 MNHNY, CDR2 SVGAGI (reference sequence).

The V and J genes are TRBV18 and TRBJ1-1; TRBD1 aligns across 8 bases. The J segment lost 2 bases and the V segment lost 6 bases, leaving 5 bases of the junction unmatched. Germline V gene data show CDR1 as KGHSH and CDR2 as LQKENI. CDR3 length equals 14 residues. In nucleotides, the CDR3 is TGTGCCAGCTCCCCCGGGACAGGAAACACTGAAGCTTTCTTT. Protein product: CASSPGTGNTEAFF.

The chain joins TRBV5-1 to TRBJ2-2; D unresolved. The length of the CDR3 is 15 residues. Between the trimmed V and J ends, which lost 1 base and 6 bases, there was a span of 13 bases. Germline V gene lookup returns CDR1 SGHRS and CDR2 YFSETQ. CDR3 nucleotides: TGCGCCAGCAGCTTGATCCCCACCCGAGCCGGGGAGCTGTTTTTT. It translates to CASSLIPTRAGELFF. The full variable domain, completed using reference TRBV5-1 and TRBJ2-2, is KAGVTQTPRYLIKTRGQQVTLSCSPISGHRSVSWYQQTPGQGLQFLFEYFSETQRNKGNFPGRFSGRQFSNSRSEMNVSTLELGDSALYLCASSLIPTRAGELFFGEGSRLTVL.

The chain couples TRBV10-3 to TRBJ1-2, with D maybe TRBD1 (6 bases). The CDR3 totals 14 residues. CDR1 and CDR2 (germline): ENHRY, SYGVKD. V gave up 4 bases and J gave up 6 bases, with 15 bases separating them. The DNA of the CDR3 is TGTGCCATCAGTGGCCCAGGACAGATTGATGGCTACACCTTC. This codes for CAISGPGQIDGYTF.

The V call is TRBV4-1, the J call TRBJ2-1, with 11 bases aligning to TRBD2. The germline V gene encodes CDR1 MGHRA and CDR2 YSYEKL. The J segment lost 9 bases and the V segment lost 1 base, leaving 11 bases of the junction unmatched. The CDR3 sequence is 17 residues long. CDR3 in amino acids: CASSQAKLAGDPGEQFF. The CDR3, as DNA: TGCGCCAGCAGCCAAGCAAAACTAGCGGGGGACCCGGGTGAGCAGTTCTTC.

V and J are TRBV11-2 and TRBJ1-2; D perhaps matches TRBD1 (6 bases). The germline gives CDR1 SGHAT, CDR2 FQNNGV. The CDR3 is 13 amino acids. V gave up 3 bases and J gave up 1 base, with 6 bases separating them. CDR3 protein: CASSLDSNYGYTF. DNA of the CDR3: TGTGCCAGCAGCTTGGACAGTAACTATGGCTACACCTTC.

This clone was detected only a few times. The chain carries TRBV28 and TRBJ1-3, with 7 positions matching TRBD1. The germline V gene encodes CDR1 MDHEN and CDR2 SYDVKM. J was trimmed by 2 bases and V by 2 bases; bases with no gene match: 3. The CDR3 is 15 amino acids. The CDR3 DNA sequence: TGTGCCAGCAGTTTACAGGGGGTCACTGGAAACACCATATATTTT. This sequence encodes CASSLQGVTGNTIYF.

V usage is TRBV4-2 and J usage is TRBJ1-2, with TRBD1 matching over 8 bases. There are 15 residues in the CDR3. V shed 1 base and J 5 bases; nucleotides not matched to a gene: 6. Germline CDR1 and CDR2: LGHNA and YNFKEQ. Here the CDR3 reads CASSQGRTGKYGYTF. The CDR3 nucleotides are TGTGCCAGCAGCCAAGGGAGGACAGGGAAGTATGGCTACACCTTC.

CDR3 DNA: TGTGCCAGCACTAAGGAGATCTACAATGAGCAGTTCTTC. Amino acids: CASTKEIYNEQFF. The V and J genes are TRBV6-5 and TRBJ2-1; no definite D call. The V end was cut by 7 bases, the J end by 3 bases, with 10 bases between. From germline, CDR1 is MNHEY and CDR2 SVGAGI. This CDR3 has 13 amino acids.

The chain is built from TRBV7-2 and TRBJ1-2; 7 bases map to TRBD1. The CDR3 covers 15 residues. Germline loops: CDR1 SGHTA, CDR2 FQGNSA. V dropped 1 base and J dropped 8; count of bases not matched to a gene: 10. For the CDR3, the DNA is TGTGCCAGCAGCTTAGAGCGACAGGGCTTCAGGGGCTACACCTTC. Translated, it gives CASSLERQGFRGYTF.

This chain uses TRBV19 with TRBJ2-3; no clear D gene. The germline gives CDR1 LNHDA, CDR2 SQIVND (reference sequence). V was pared by 3 bases and J by 2 bases, with 12 bases between. This CDR3 is 15 amino acids long. CDR3 nucleotides: TGTGCCAGTAGTATCAATGGCCTCTCCACAGATACGCAGTATTTT. Its translation is CASSINGLSTDTQYF.